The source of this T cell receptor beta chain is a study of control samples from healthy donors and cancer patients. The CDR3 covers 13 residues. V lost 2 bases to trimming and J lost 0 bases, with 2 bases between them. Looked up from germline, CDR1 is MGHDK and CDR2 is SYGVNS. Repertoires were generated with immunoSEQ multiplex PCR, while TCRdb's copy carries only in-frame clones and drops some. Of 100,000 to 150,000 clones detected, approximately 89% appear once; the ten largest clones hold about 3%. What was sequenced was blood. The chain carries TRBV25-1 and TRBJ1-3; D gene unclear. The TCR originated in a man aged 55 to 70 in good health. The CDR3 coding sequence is TGTGCCAGCAGTGAAGTCTCTGGAAACACCATATATTTT. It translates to CASSEVSGNTIYF.